This paragraph reports one TCR beta chain. Its specificity is unknown. This entry is derived from a study of cytomegalovirus exposure and HLA in healthy donors. Study-level results: It has been reported that TCR beta sequences accurately predicted the HLA-A and HLA-B alleles of most subjects. Common viral pathogens seemed, in a later analysis, to connect with several of the most significant clusters.

With 60 Vbeta and 13 Jbeta primers, the PCR was carried out. Using immunoSEQ multiplex PCR, the repertoire was profiled, and TCRdb retains in-frame clones only, with some absent. The sample records more than 150,000 clones, about 85% being singletons. Sequenced sample: PBMCs. The receptor was derived from a man aged 45 to 65 in good health and CMV-seropositive.

This CDR3 is CASSRAGSLNTEAFF. The DNA of the CDR3 is TGTGCCAGCAGCCGGGCGGGCAGCTTGAACACTGAAGCTTTCTTT. V gene TRBV5-8 combines with J gene TRBJ1-1; no reliable D call. Germline-derived CDR1 and CDR2 are SGHTS and YDEGEE. The CDR3 covers 15 residues. V was pared by 4 bases and J by 0 bases, with 13 bases between.